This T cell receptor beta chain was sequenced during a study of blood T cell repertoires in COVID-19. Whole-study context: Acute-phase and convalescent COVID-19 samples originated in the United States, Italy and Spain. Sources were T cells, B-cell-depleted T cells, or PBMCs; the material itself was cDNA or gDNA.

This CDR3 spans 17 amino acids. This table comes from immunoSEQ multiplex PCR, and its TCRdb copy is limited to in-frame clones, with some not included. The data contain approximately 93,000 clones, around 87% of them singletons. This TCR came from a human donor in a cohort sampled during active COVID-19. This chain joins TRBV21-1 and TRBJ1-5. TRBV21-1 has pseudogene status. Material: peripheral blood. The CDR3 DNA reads TGTGCCAGCAGCAAAGTGGCGGAGGGACGTCCGGCTCAGCCCCAGCATTTT. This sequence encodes CASSKVAEGRPAQPQHF.